One and the same sample provided the 17 T cell receptor beta chains below, sequenced in a study of blood T cell repertoires in COVID-19. Sequencing used immunoSEQ multiplex PCR; TCRdb keeps in-frame clones, though not all of them. The sample includes some 76,000 clones, around 80% of them seen just once. Sequences were obtained from peripheral blood. These receptors all stem from a man aged 50 or older with COVID-19, enrolled during active disease.

This chain links TRBV4-2 with TRBJ2-7; 8 nucleotides match TRBD2. J gave up 2 bases and V 2 bases, and 8 bases lay outside the gene matches. The CDR3 loop spans 16 amino acids. Germline values: CDR1 LGHNA, CDR2 YNFKEQ. The CDR3 loop reads CASSQPGAGATYEQYF. Written as DNA, the CDR3 is TGTGCCAGCAGCCAACCAGGAGCGGGGGCTACCTACGAGCAGTACTTC.

This chain joins TRBV2 and TRBJ2-5; D possibly corresponds to TRBD2 (5 bases). Germline CDR1 SNHLY, CDR2 FYNNEI. The V and J ends lost 7 bases and 3 bases respectively, with 18 bases between them. This CDR3 has 15 amino acids. The CDR3 sequence is CASTLFSGREETQYF. The DNA of the CDR3 is TGTGCCAGCACTCTTTTTAGTGGGCGGGAAGAGACCCAGTACTTC.

This rearrangement joins TRBV4-1 to TRBJ2-1; TRBD1 might be the D (5 bases). V was trimmed by 4 bases and J by 7 bases, leaving 23 bases between them. CDR3 length: 17 amino acids. CDR1 and CDR2 from the germline V gene are MGHRA and YSYEKL. CDR3 protein: CASSPRPAGQTVNEQFF. Written as DNA, the CDR3 is TGCGCCAGCAGCCCCCGTCCGGCAGGGCAAACGGTAAATGAGCAGTTCTTC.

The V call is TRBV6-5, the J call TRBJ1-1; 9 bases are shared with TRBD1. CDR1 is MNHEY, CDR2 SVGAGI, per germline. With 2 bases clipped from V and 1 base from J, the junction kept 5 bases outside the gene matches. The CDR3 has 16 residues. CDR3 loop: CASSYVTGGGNTEAFF. The CDR3 bases are TGTGCCAGCAGTTACGTGACAGGGGGTGGGAACACTGAAGCTTTCTTT.

The chain joins TRBV14 to TRBJ2-1, with 11 bases aligning to TRBD1. The CDR3 has 13 amino acids. J gave up 9 bases and V 5 bases, and 3 bases lay outside the gene matches. Germline assignment: CDR1 SGHDN and CDR2 FVKESK. For the CDR3, the DNA is TGTGCCAGCAGCTGGGACAGGGGGGGTGAGCAGTTCTTC. Amino acid sequence: CASSWDRGGEQFF.

This chain joins TRBV30 and TRBJ2-7; unclear D gene. V lost 2 bases and J 3 bases, leaving 5 bases between the germline ends. The CDR3 has 11 amino acids. The germline gives CDR1 GTSNPN, CDR2 SVGIG (reference sequence). In nucleotides, the CDR3 is TGTGCCTGGAGTATTCACTACGAGCAGTACTTC. This codes for CAWSIHYEQYF. Full variable domain (remainder filled in from reference TRBV30 and TRBJ2-7): SQTIHQWPATLVQPVGSPLSLECTVEGTSNPNLYWYRQAAGRGLQLLFYSVGIGQISSEVPQNLSASRPQDRQFILSSKKLLLSDSGFYLCAWSIHYEQYFGPGTRLTVT.

This clone has more than one count but fewer than ten. This chain connects TRBV4-1 to TRBJ2-1, with 11 bases matching TRBD2. This CDR3 has 13 residues. The V and J ends lost 5 bases and 8 bases, in that order; junction bases with no gene match: 2. The germline CDR1 and CDR2 sequences are MGHRA and YSYEKL. CDR3 in amino acids: CASSKTSGDEQFF. CDR3 DNA sequence: TGCGCCAGCAGCAAGACTAGCGGGGATGAGCAGTTCTTC.

The chain uses TRBV27 and TRBJ2-7; TRBD2 might be the D (6 bases). The CDR3 has 15 residues. V shed 2 bases and J shed 4 bases, with 15 bases lying between them. Germline V CDR1 and CDR2: MNHEY, SMNVEV (reference sequence). DNA of the CDR3: TGTGCCAGCAGTTTAACCGTGGGGACTCCGTACGAGCAGTACTTC. Its protein product is CASSLTVGTPYEQYF.

This clone was detected once. V is TRBV30 and J is TRBJ2-1; D call uncertain. The germline V and J ends were trimmed by 1 base and 9 bases, with 7 bases remaining between them. CDR3 length equals 11 residues. Germline lookup yields CDR1 GTSNPN and CDR2 SVGIG (reference sequence). CDR3 bases: TGTGCCTGGAGTGCAAGCATTGAGCAGTTCTTC. Protein sequence: CAWSASIEQFF.

J is TRBJ2-5 and V is TRBV7-2, with D possibly being TRBD2 (5 bases). Germline CDR1 is SGHTA and CDR2 is FQGNSA. The V end lost 5 bases, the J end lost 7 bases, and 8 bases lay between the germline ends. This CDR3 has 11 residues. The CDR3 region has the DNA TGTGCCAGCAGCACCGAGGGGACCCAGTACTTC. It specifies CASSTEGTQYF.

The chain employs TRBV3-1 (or the pseudogene TRBV3-2) and TRBJ2-6; the match to TRBD2 covers 8 bases. Germline-derived CDR1 and CDR2 are LGHDT and YNNKEL (reference sequence). The V and J ends lost 0 bases and 0 bases, in that order; junction bases with no gene match: 7. The CDR3 is 19 amino acids. The CDR3 DNA sequence: TGTGCCAGCAGCCAAGATTGGGCGCGGGGGGCCTCTGGGGCCAACGTCCTGACTTTC. Protein product: CASSQDWARGASGANVLTF.

The rearrangement uses TRBV5-4 and TRBJ2-1, with 8 nucleotides matching TRBD1. Germline V gene sequence: CDR1 SGHNT, CDR2 YYREEE (reference sequence). J was trimmed by 10 bases and V by 5 bases; bases with no gene match: 8. The length of the CDR3 is 13 residues. Here the CDR3 reads CASSQGRDREQFF. The CDR3 DNA reads TGTGCCAGCAGTCAGGGAAGGGACAGGGAGCAGTTCTTC.

V usage is TRBV18 and J usage is TRBJ1-4; 9 bases align to TRBD1. There are 13 residues in the CDR3. CDR1 KGHSH and CDR2 LQKENI come from the germline V gene. J lost 8 bases, V lost 4 bases, and 2 bases had no gene match. The CDR3 spells CASSLQGAEKLFF. CDR3 nucleotide sequence: TGTGCCAGCTCACTACAGGGGGCGGAAAAACTGTTTTTT.

The chain uses TRBV7-3 and TRBJ1-5; D gene unclear. The CDR3 contains 13 residues. In germline, CDR1 is SGHTA, CDR2 FQGTGA. Trimming cost V 1 base and J 4 bases, with 5 bases left between them. The CDR3 spells CASSLSENQPQHF. DNA for the CDR3: TGTGCCAGCAGCTTAAGCGAAAATCAGCCCCAGCATTTT.

This clone appeared a single time. The V gene is TRBV11-2, the J gene TRBJ1-4; D remains unclear. The germline V gene has CDR1 SGHAT and CDR2 FQNNGV. The CDR3 sequence is 14 residues long. Trimming removed 6 bases from V and 8 bases from J, with 16 bases in between. The CDR3 coding sequence is TGTGCCAGCAGACAGAGTGGGTCCAAGGAAAAACTGTTTTTT. This encodes CASRQSGSKEKLFF.

This sequence joins TRBV21-1 and TRBJ1-1; the D call in the table, TRBD1, was not verified against the DNA. TRBV21-1 is termed a pseudogene. This CDR3 contains 16 residues. This CDR3 reads CASKRFRPGQGLRAFF. As DNA, the CDR3 is TGTGCCAGCAAAAGATTTCGACCGGGACAGGGTTTGAGAGCTTTCTTT.

In its sample, this clone was seen a few times. The chain joins TRBV7-9 to TRBJ2-3; maybe TRBD1 (5 bases). CDR1 SEHNR and CDR2 FQNEAQ come from the germline V gene (reference sequence). Trimming stripped 1 base from V and 5 bases from J, with 13 bases between. The CDR3 is made up of 15 amino acids. CDR3 nucleotide sequence: TGTGCCAGCAGCTTAGGGTTTGGGGCCGGAGATACGCAGTATTTT. Translating it yields CASSLGFGAGDTQYF. The variable domain in full, with the rest retrieved from reference TRBV7-9 and TRBJ2-3, is DTGVSQNPRHKITKRGQNVTFRCDPISEHNRLYWYRQTLGQGPEFLTYFQNEAQLEKSRLLSDRFSAERPKGSFSTLEIQRTEQGDSAMYLCASSLGFGAGDTQYFGPGTRLTVL.